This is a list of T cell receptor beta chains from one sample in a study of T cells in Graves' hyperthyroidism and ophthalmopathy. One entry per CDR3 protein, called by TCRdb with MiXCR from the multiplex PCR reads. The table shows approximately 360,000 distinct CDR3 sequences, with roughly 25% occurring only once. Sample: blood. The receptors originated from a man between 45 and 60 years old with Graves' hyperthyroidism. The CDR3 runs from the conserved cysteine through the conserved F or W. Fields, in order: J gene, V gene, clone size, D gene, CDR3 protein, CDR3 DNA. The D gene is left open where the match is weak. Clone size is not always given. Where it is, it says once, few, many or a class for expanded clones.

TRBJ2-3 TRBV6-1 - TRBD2 CASGGSWSTDTQYF TGTGCCAGCGGCGGGAGTTGGAGCACAGATACGCAGTATTTT
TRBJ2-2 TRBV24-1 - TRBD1 CATSDSWTGPTGELFF TGTGCCACCAGTGATTCCTGGACAGGGCCCACCGGGGAGCTGTTTTTT
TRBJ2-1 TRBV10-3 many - CAIRRGESYNEQFF TGTGCCATCAGGAGGGGGGAGAGCTACAATGAGCAGTTCTTC
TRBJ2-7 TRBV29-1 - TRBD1 CSVIGGGQGAGEQYF TGCAGCGTTATTGGCGGTGGACAGGGGGCGGGCGAGCAGTACTTC
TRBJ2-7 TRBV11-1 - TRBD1 CASSLVGTGLDYEQYF TGCGCCAGCAGCTTGGTCGGGACAGGGCTAGACTACGAGCAGTACTTC
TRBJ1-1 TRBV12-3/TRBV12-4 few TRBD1 CASSWTGTGTMNTEAFF TGTGCCAGCAGTTGGACCGGGACAGGGACGATGAACACTGAAGCTTTCTTT
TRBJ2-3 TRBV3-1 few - CASSHTTSDTQYF TGTGCCAGCAGCCACACAACTAGTGATACGCAGTATTTT
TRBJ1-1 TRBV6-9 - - CTSSYSKGYTEAFF TGTACCAGCAGTTACTCTAAGGGGTACACTGAAGCTTTCTTT
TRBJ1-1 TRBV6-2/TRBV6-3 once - CASSRTWNTEAFF TGTGCCAGCAGCCGAACATGGAACACTGAAGCTTTCTTT
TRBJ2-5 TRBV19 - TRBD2 CASSMAGVGETQYF TGTGCCAGTAGTATGGCGGGGGTCGGGGAGACCCAGTACTTC
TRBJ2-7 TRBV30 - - CASSFTGTEGEQYF TGTGCCAGCAGCTTCACCGGGACTGAGGGTGAGCAGTACTTC
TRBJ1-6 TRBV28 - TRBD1 CASSLTGEHSPLHF TGTGCCAGCAGTTTGACAGGGGAACATTCACCCCTCCACTTT
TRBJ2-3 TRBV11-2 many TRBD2 CASGPWGTSGGDTQYF TGTGCCAGCGGGCCATGGGGAACTAGCGGTGGAGATACGCAGTATTTT
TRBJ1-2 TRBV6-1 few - CASSEGFYYGYTF TGTGCCAGCAGTGAAGGGTTTTACTATGGCTACACCTTC
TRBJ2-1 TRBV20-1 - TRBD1 CSVPGQGNNEQFF TGCAGTGTTCCGGGACAGGGGAACAATGAGCAGTTCTTC
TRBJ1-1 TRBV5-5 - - CASSLGVGHTNTEAFF TGTGCCAGCAGCTTGGGGGTGGGACACACGAACACTGAAGCTTTCTTT
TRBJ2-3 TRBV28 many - CASSFPRADTQYF TGTGCCAGCAGTTTTCCCAGGGCAGATACGCAGTATTTT
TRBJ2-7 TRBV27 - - CASSLLGPSYGQYF TGTGCCAGCAGTTTACTGGGGCCCTCCTACGGGCAGTACTTC
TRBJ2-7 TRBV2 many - CASRKDIDYEQYF TGTGCCAGCAGGAAGGACATAGACTACGAGCAGTACTTC
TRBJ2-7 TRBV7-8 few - CASSLTVIEAYEQYF TGTGCCAGCAGCTTAACGGTCATCGAAGCCTACGAGCAGTACTTC
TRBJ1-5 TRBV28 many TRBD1 CASSLTGVSNQPQHF TGTGCCAGCAGCCTAACAGGGGTCAGCAATCAGCCCCAGCATTTT
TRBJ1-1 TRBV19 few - CASIGGLNTEAFF TGTGCCAGTATCGGGGGCTTGAACACTGAAGCTTTCTTT
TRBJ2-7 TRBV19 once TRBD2 CASSKASGYSYEQYF TGTGCCAGTAGTAAGGCTAGCGGGTATTCCTACGAGCAGTACTTC
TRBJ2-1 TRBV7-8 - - CASSPRGRSSYNEQFF TGTGCCAGCAGCCCAAGAGGCAGAAGCTCCTACAATGAGCAGTTCTTC